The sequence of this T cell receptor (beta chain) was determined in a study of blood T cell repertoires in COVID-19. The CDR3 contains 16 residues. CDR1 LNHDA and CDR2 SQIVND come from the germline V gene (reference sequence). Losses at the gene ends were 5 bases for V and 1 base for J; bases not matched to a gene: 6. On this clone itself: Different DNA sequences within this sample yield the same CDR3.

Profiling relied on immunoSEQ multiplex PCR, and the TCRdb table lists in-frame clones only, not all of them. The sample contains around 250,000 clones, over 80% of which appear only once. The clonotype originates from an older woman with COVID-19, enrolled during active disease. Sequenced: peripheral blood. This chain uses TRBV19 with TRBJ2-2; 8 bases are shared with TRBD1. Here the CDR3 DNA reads TGTGCCAGTAGTCTTACCGGGACAGGGAACACCGGGGAGCTGTTTTTT. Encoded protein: CASSLTGTGNTGELFF.